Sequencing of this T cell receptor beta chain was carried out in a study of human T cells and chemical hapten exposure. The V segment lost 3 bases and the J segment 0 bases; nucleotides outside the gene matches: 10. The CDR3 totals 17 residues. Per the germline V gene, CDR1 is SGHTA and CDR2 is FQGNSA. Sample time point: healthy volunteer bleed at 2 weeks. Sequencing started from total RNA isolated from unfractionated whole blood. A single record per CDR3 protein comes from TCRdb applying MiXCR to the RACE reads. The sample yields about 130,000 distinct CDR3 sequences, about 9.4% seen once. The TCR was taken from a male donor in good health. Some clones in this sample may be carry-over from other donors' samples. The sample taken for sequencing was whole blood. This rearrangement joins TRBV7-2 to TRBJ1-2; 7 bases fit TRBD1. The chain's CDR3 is CASSLGPGGASNYGYTF. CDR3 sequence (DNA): TGTGCCAGCAGCTTGGGGCCAGGGGGAGCCTCTAACTATGGCTACACCTTC.